The clone carrying this T cell receptor (beta chain) appeared a few times. The sample belongs to a study of T cell repertoires in cytomegalovirus infection. A single record per CDR3 protein comes from TCRdb applying MiXCR to the reads. The table has around 450,000 distinct CDR3 sequences, approximately 33% seen once. This sequence originates from a human donor in good health (CMV status not recorded). Some clones in this sample may be carry-over from other donors' samples. The material sequenced was PBMCs.

This CDR3 is CASTGRPPYGYTF. The CDR3 coding sequence is TGTGCCAGCACGGGACGGCCCCCCTATGGCTACACCTTC. The rearrangement uses TRBV28 and TRBJ1-2; tentative D call: TRBD1 (5 bases). Trimming shortened V by 7 bases and J by 4 bases, and 13 bases separated the two germline ends. Germline assignment: CDR1 MDHEN and CDR2 SYDVKM. This CDR3 comprises 13 residues.